The clone carrying this T cell receptor beta chain appeared a single time. Its specificity is unknown. Distinct nucleotide sequences in the sample also encode this CDR3. The data derive from a study of shared clonotypes between healthy human individuals. Study at large: Three CD4 naive, three CD4 memory, two CD8 naive and one CD8 memory plate were used per donor. Whole-study findings and limits: Shared across several donors were 4% to 6% of the naive CD4 clonotypes. Naive subsets generally exceeded memory subsets in estimated richness.

Naive CD8 cells lacked CD45RO and underwent positive selection for CCR7, leaving out terminally differentiated effector memory CD45RA+ cells. TCRdb's copy holds only in-frame clones and misses some; the assay was immunoSEQ multiplex PCR. The sample shows more than 2 million clones, about 94% of them seen only once. Trimming cost V 4 bases and J 0 bases, with 10 bases left between them. The CDR3 sequence is 14 residues long. CDR1 and CDR2 from the germline V gene are SGDLS and YYNGEE. Sequenced input: naive CD8+ T cells from PBMCs. The sequence was obtained from a man aged 18-30 years in good health. Some clones in this sample may be carry-over from other donors' samples. The rearrangement uses TRBV9 and TRBJ1-1; D is uncertain. The CDR3 spells CASSPRGVNTEAFF. The CDR3, as DNA: TGTGCCAGCAGCCCTCGTGGGGTGAACACTGAAGCTTTCTTT.